This paragraph reports one TCR beta chain. What it recognizes is unknown. With 5 bases clipped from V and 9 bases from J, the junction kept 6 bases outside the gene matches. The CDR3 has 13 residues. Germline V gene lookup returns CDR1 SGHAT and CDR2 FQNNGV. The authors' processing: With immunoSEQ giving junction-only sequences and no quality scores, filtering differed. Using immunoSEQ multiplex PCR, the repertoire was profiled, and TCRdb retains in-frame clones only, with some absent. V and J calls and clone size come straight from that table; D and trimming were deduced from the DNA. The sample contains over a million clones, approximately 98.5% of which appear only once. The data belong to a study of shared clonotypes between healthy human individuals. At the level of the study: The cohort comprised two women and a few men. Their ages spanned 18 to 49 years. Study outcomes and limitations: The study generally estimated greater richness for naive than memory subsets.

This sequence originates from a man younger than 45 in good health. Sequencing was done on a sample of naive CD4+ T cells sorted from blood. Documented subset: CD45RA+ positively selected. This chain connects TRBV11-2 to TRBJ2-5, with 10 bases matching TRBD2. The CDR3: CASSPQREGAQYF. CDR3 sequence (DNA): TGTGCCAGCAGCCCCCAGCGGGAGGGGGCCCAGTACTTC.